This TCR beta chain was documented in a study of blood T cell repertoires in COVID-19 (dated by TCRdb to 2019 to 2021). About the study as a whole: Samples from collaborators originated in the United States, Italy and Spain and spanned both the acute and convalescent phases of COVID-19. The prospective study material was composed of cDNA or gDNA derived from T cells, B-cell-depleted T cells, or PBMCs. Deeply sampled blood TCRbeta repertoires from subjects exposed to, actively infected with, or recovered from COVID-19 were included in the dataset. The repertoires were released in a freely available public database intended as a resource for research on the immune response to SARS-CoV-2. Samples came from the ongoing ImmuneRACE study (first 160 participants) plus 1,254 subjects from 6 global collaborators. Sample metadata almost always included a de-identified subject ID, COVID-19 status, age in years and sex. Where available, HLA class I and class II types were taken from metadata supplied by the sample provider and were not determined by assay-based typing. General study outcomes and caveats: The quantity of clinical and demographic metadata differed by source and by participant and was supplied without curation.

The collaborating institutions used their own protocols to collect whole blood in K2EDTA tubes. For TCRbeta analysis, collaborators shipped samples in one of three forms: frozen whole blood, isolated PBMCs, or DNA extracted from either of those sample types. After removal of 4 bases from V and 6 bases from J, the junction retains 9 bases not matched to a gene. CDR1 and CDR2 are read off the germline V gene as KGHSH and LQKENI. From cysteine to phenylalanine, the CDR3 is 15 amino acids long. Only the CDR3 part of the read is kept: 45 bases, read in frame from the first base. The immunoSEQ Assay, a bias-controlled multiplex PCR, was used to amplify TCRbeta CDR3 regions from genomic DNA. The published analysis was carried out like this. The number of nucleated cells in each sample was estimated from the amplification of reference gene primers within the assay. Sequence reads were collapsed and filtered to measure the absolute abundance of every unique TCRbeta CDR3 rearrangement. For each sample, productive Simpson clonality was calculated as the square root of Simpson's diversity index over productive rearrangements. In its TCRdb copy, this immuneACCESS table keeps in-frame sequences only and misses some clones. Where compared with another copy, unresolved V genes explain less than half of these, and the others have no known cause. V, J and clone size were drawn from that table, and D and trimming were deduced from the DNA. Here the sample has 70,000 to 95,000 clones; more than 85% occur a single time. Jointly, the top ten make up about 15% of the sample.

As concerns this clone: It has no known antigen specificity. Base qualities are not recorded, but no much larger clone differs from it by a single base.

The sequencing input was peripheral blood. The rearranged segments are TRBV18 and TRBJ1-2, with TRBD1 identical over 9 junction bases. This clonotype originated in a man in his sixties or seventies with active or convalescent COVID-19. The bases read TGTGCCAGCTCACGAGGGACAGGGTTCCAGGATGGCTACACCTTC. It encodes CASSRGTGFQDGYTF.